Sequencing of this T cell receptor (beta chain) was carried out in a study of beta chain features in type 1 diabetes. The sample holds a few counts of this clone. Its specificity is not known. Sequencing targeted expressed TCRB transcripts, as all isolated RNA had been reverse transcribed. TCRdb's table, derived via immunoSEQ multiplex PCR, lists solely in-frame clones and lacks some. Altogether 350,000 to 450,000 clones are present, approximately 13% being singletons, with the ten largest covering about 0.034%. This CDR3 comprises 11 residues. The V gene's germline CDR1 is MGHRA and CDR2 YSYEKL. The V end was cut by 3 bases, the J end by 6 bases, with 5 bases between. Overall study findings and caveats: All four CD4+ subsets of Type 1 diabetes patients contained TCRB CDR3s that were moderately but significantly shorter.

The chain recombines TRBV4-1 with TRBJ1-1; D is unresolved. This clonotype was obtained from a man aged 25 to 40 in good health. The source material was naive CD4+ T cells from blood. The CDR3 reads CASSHGPEAFF. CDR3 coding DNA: TGCGCCAGCAGCCATGGCCCTGAAGCTTTCTTT.